These 18 T cell receptor beta chains originate from one sample sequenced in a study of blood T cell repertoires in COVID-19. Profiling relied on immunoSEQ multiplex PCR, and the TCRdb table lists in-frame clones only, not all of them. The table has 140,000 to 150,000 clones, 75% to 85% seen once. The specimen sequenced was peripheral blood. These receptors came from a man in his 60s with active or convalescent COVID-19.

The rearrangement uses TRBV5-1 and TRBJ2-1, with 9 bases that match TRBD2. The CDR3 extends over 16 amino acids. Germline trimming cut 3 bases from V and 10 bases from J; bases unmatched to any gene: 14. The V gene's germline CDR1 is SGHRS and CDR2 YFSETQ. The CDR3 DNA sequence: TGCGCCAGCAGCTCCCGATCCGCTAGCGGGAAACGCGAGCAGTTCTTC. Its translation is CASSSRSASGKREQFF.

This chain joins TRBV6-6 and TRBJ1-2, with a possible D match to TRBD1 (6 bases). The germline gives CDR1 MNHNY, CDR2 SVGAGI (reference sequence). V was shortened by 6 bases and J by 5 bases, with 16 bases between the two germline ends. The CDR3 runs 14 residues. The CDR3 nucleotides are TGTGCCAGCAGCCCGTGGGGGGGCGGATATGGCTACACCTTC. Translation gives CASSPWGGGYGYTF.

This clone was seen only a few times. The gene calls are TRBV9 and TRBJ2-1; 11 nucleotides agree with TRBD2. In germline, CDR1 is SGDLS, CDR2 YYNGEE. V shed 5 bases, J shed 7 bases, and the junction held 2 bases outside the gene matches. The CDR3 is 13 amino acids. CDR3 sequence (DNA): TGTGCCAGCAGGACTAGCGGGACAAATGAGCAGTTCTTC. Amino acids: CASRTSGTNEQFF.

The CDR3 DNA follows: TGTGCCAGCTCACCACTAGATTCTAGCACAGATACGCAGTATTTT. Its protein is CASSPLDSSTDTQYF. The V gene is TRBV18, the J gene TRBJ2-3; D gene uncertain. The V and J ends lost 1 base and 0 bases respectively, with 8 bases between them. This CDR3 region has 15 residues. The germline gives CDR1 KGHSH, CDR2 LQKENI.

V is TRBV30 and J is TRBJ2-1; TRBD1 aligns across 8 bases. The CDR3 consists of 20 residues. Germline CDR1 GTSNPN, CDR2 SVGIG (reference sequence). J lost 8 bases, V lost 1 base, and 25 bases had no gene match. CDR3 protein: CAWSGGAGGNSQAGSYEQFF. As DNA, the CDR3 is TGTGCCTGGAGTGGCGGCGCAGGGGGCAACAGTCAAGCGGGTAGCTATGAGCAGTTCTTC. The full variable domain, in which reference TRBV30 and TRBJ2-1 provide the parts outside the CDR3, is SQTIHQWPATLVQPVGSPLSLECTVEGTSNPNLYWYRQAAGRGLQLLFYSVGIGQISSEVPQNLSASRPQDRQFILSSKKLLLSDSGFYLCAWSGGAGGNSQAGSYEQFFGPGTRLTVL.

The gene calls are TRBV19 and TRBJ1-1, with D tentatively TRBD1 (5 bases). With 3 bases removed from V and 4 bases from J, the gap between germline ends came to 12 bases. The CDR3 has 14 residues. CDR1 is LNHDA, CDR2 SQIVND, per germline (reference sequence). CDR3 region: CASSIRVRSTEAFF. The CDR3 coding sequence is TGTGCCAGTAGTATCAGGGTAAGGAGCACTGAAGCTTTCTTT.

CDR3 sequence (DNA): TGTGCCAGCAGCTTGGCCGGGTACGAAGCTTTCTTT. Encoded protein: CASSLAGYEAFF. This chain links TRBV5-6 with TRBJ1-1; no clear D gene. The CDR3 is made up of 12 amino acids. V was trimmed by 0 bases and J by 8 bases, leaving 8 bases between them. The germline gives CDR1 SGHDT, CDR2 YYEEEE.

A single count supports this clone. The chain has TRBV6-6 and TRBJ2-1; 8 nucleotides match TRBD2. Unmatched junction bases numbered 22, after V lost 6 bases and J lost 3 bases. This CDR3 is built from 20 residues. Germline lookup yields CDR1 MNHNY and CDR2 SVGAGI (reference sequence). Written as DNA, the CDR3 is TGTGCCAGCAGCTCCCCAGGGCTAGCGGGTGTTTTGGCTAGCTACAATGAGCAGTTCTTC. This gives the protein CASSSPGLAGVLASYNEQFF.

This clone was counted between two and nine times. The rearrangement uses TRBV7-8 and TRBJ1-2; the D is unclear. V was cut by 3 bases and J by 4 bases, with 15 bases left in between. Germline CDR1 and CDR2: SGHVS and FQNEAQ. This CDR3 region has 15 residues. This chain's CDR3 is CASSFSSGVVYGYTF. In DNA, the CDR3 is TGTGCCAGCAGCTTCTCAAGCGGGGTCGTCTATGGCTACACCTTC.

The CDR3 sequence is CASAWGRDRGEETQYF. CDR3 in DNA: TGTGCCAGCGCCTGGGGGCGAGACAGGGGCGAAGAGACCCAGTACTTC. V usage is TRBV11-3 and J usage is TRBJ2-5, with 8 bases aligning to TRBD1. The CDR3 is 16 residues long. V dropped 8 bases and J dropped 3; count of bases not matched to a gene: 14. From germline, CDR1 is SGHNT and CDR2 YENEEA.

This clone has just a few counts. The J gene is TRBJ2-6, the V gene TRBV18; 9 bases fit TRBD1. The CDR3 length is 18 residues. Looked up from germline, CDR1 is KGHSH and CDR2 is LQKENI. Unmatched junction bases numbered 6, after V lost 3 bases and J lost 0 bases. The CDR3 reads CASSPGGTGHSGANVLTF. The DNA for the CDR3 is TGTGCCAGCTCACCCGGAGGGACAGGGCACTCTGGGGCCAACGTCCTGACTTTC. Using reference TRBV18 and TRBJ2-6 for the parts outside the CDR3, the full variable domain is NAGVMQNPRHLVRRRGQEARLRCSPMKGHSHVYWYRQLPEEGLKFMVYLQKENIIDESGMPKERFSAEFPKEGPSILRIQQVVRGDSAAYFCASSPGGTGHSGANVLTFGAGSRLTVL.

The gene calls are TRBV7-9 and TRBJ1-1, with 12 bases identical to TRBD1. CDR3 length: 17 residues. Germline V lookup: CDR1 SEHNR, CDR2 FQNEAQ (reference sequence). With V trimmed by 6 bases and J by 4 bases, 12 bases remained unmatched. The CDR3 reads CASSDYAGTGGVTEAFF. DNA of the CDR3: TGTGCCAGCAGTGATTACGCCGGGACAGGGGGCGTCACTGAAGCTTTCTTT.

This chain links TRBV12-3 or TRBV12-4 with TRBJ1-2; D is perhaps TRBD1 (5 bases). The V end lost 5 bases, the J end lost 7 bases, and 14 bases lay between the germline ends. CDR3 length: 13 residues. CDR3 in DNA: TGTGCCAGCAGTCCCCAGGGCGGGAGTGGCTACACCTTC. This gives the protein CASSPQGGSGYTF.

The gene calls are TRBV6-5 and TRBJ2-7, with TRBD2 matching 8 bases. This CDR3 region has 12 residues. The ends lost 10 bases at V and 6 bases at J; junction bases unmatched: 8. Germline V gene lookup returns CDR1 MNHEY and CDR2 SVGAGI. The CDR3 sequence: CATSTGGGEQYF. CDR3 nucleotides: TGTGCCACCTCAACGGGAGGGGGCGAGCAGTACTTC.

A few counts support this clone. The chain is built from TRBV30 and TRBJ2-1; 7 bases line up with TRBD1. From germline, CDR1 is GTSNPN and CDR2 SVGIG (reference sequence). The ends lost 7 bases at V and 4 bases at J; junction bases unmatched: 16. The CDR3 consists of 16 residues. In nucleotides, the CDR3 is TGTGCCTACTGCCCGTCTGGACAGGAGATATACAATGAGCAGTTCTTC. It yields the protein CAYCPSGQEIYNEQFF.

The chain is built from TRBV20-1 and TRBJ2-1; D gene unclear. The length of the CDR3 is 11 residues. Germline V CDR1 and CDR2: DFQATT, SNEGSKA (reference sequence). The V and J ends lost 0 bases and 8 bases respectively, with 5 bases between them. CDR3 sequence: CSAREDYEQFF. As DNA, the CDR3 is TGCAGTGCTAGAGAAGACTATGAGCAGTTCTTC.

The chain employs TRBV11-3 and TRBJ1-6, with D unresolved. The CDR3 consists of 14 residues. V gave up 3 bases and J gave up 0 bases, with 3 bases separating them. Germline values: CDR1 SGHNT, CDR2 YENEEA. CDR3 nucleotide sequence: TGTGCCAGCAGCTTCAGCTCCTATAATTCACCCCTCCACTTT. The encoded protein is CASSFSSYNSPLHF.

CDR3: CASSLTGAGSYEQYF. The CDR3 DNA reads as TGTGCCAGTAGCCTTACAGGGGCGGGCTCCTACGAGCAGTACTTC. The V and J genes are TRBV19 and TRBJ2-7; TRBD1 agrees at 7 bases. Germline V gene sequence: CDR1 LNHDA, CDR2 SQIVND (reference sequence). The V and J ends lost 6 bases and 0 bases, in that order; junction bases with no gene match: 8. CDR3 length equals 15 residues.